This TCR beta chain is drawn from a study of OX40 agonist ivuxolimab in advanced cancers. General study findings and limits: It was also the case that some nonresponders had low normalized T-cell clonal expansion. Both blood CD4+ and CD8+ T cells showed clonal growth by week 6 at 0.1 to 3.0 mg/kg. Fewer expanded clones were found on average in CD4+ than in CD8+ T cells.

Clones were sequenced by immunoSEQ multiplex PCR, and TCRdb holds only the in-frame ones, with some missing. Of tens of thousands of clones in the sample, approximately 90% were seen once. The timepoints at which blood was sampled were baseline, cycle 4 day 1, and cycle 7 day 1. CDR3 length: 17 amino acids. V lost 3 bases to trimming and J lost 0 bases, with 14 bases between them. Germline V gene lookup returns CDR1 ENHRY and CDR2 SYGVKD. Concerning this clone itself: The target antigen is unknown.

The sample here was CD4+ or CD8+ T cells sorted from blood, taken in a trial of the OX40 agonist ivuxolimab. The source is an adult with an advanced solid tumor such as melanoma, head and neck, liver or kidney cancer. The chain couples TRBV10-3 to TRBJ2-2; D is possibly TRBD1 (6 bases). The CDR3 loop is CAISDPTGTSNTGELFF. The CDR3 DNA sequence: TGTGCCATCAGTGACCCGACCGGGACATCGAACACCGGGGAGCTGTTTTTT.